This is a list of T cell receptor beta chains from one sample in a study of cytomegalovirus exposure and HLA in healthy donors. Clones were sequenced by immunoSEQ multiplex PCR, and TCRdb holds only the in-frame ones, with some missing. The table records about 250,000 clones, around nine tenths of them present only once. The source material was PBMCs. These receptors were collected from a young man in good health and CMV-seronegative. Both conserved end residues are part of each CDR3. A D gene is named only where the DNA matches it firmly. Clone size appears in some rows only: once, few, many, or a class for an expanded clone.

size	J	V	D	DNA	CDR3
-	TRBJ1-2	TRBV2	-	TGTGCCAGCACTCGCTCTACAGGGCTAAACTATGGCTACACCTTC	CASTRSTGLNYGYTF
-	TRBJ2-5	TRBV7-7	TRBD1	TGTGCCAGCAGCCCTCGGACAGGGATTGAGACCCAGTACTTC	CASSPRTGIETQYF
-	TRBJ2-4	TRBV15	-	TGTGCCACCAGCAGAGATTCGGGGGTCCAGTACTTC	CATSRDSGVQYF
-	TRBJ2-1	TRBV9	TRBD2	TGTGCCAGCAGCCGACTAGCGGGGGACTTCAATGAGCAGTTCTTC	CASSRLAGDFNEQFF
-	TRBJ1-1	TRBV7-2	TRBD1	TGTGCCAGCAATACGGACAGGTCTCGCACTGAAGCTTTCTTT	CASNTDRSRTEAFF
-	TRBJ1-1	TRBV14	-	TGTGCCAGCAGCCAAGGACAGGCCTCGAGGGCTTTCTTT	CASSQGQASRAFF
-	TRBJ2-7	TRBV28	-	TGTGCCAGCACCGCGGGGTGGGAGCAGTACTTC	CASTAGWEQYF
-	TRBJ2-3	TRBV9	TRBD2	TGTGCCAGCAGTCCCAACCTGGGACTAGCGGGAGGCACAGATACGCAGTATTTT	CASSPNLGLAGGTDTQYF
once	TRBJ2-7	TRBV6-1	TRBD1	TGTGCCAGCAGCAGGACAGGGCTGGGATACGAGCAGTACTTC	CASSRTGLGYEQYF
once	TRBJ2-7	TRBV30	-	TGTGCCTGGGAGTCTGGCGGGGTGATCGACGAGCAGTACTTC	CAWESGGVIDEQYF
-	TRBJ2-7	TRBV27	TRBD2	TGTGCCAGCAGTTTAAGCGTGAGGCTAGCGGGGGCCTACGAGCAGTACTTC	CASSLSVRLAGAYEQYF
-	TRBJ2-1	TRBV11-2	TRBD2	TGTGCCAGCAGCTTCCTCGCGACTAGCGGAGGGGTTTTCGTTAGTCCGCAGTTCTTC	CASSFLATSGGVFVSPQFF
-	TRBJ2-5	TRBV29-1	-	TGCAGCGTTCGGGCTAGCGACCAAGAGACCCAGTACTTC	CSVRASDQETQYF
-	TRBJ1-2	TRBV7-6	-	TGTGCCAGCAGCACCCCCGGGACAAGCTATGGCTACACCTTC	CASSTPGTSYGYTF
few	TRBJ2-7	TRBV27	TRBD2	TGTGCCAGCAGCTCCCGGGGAGCGGGAAGCGAGCAGTACTTC	CASSSRGAGSEQYF
-	TRBJ2-2	TRBV14	-	TGTGCCAGCAGCCCAAACATAACCAGGGGTACCGGGGAGCTGTTTTTT	CASSPNITRGTGELFF
-	TRBJ2-1	TRBV27	-	TGTGCCAGCAGTTACGAGGACACCCACAATGAGCAGTTCTTC	CASSYEDTHNEQFF
-	TRBJ1-5	TRBV5-1	TRBD1	TGCGCCAGCAGCTGGACAGGGGGCATTGATCAGCCCCAGCATTTT	CASSWTGGIDQPQHF
few	TRBJ1-2	TRBV5-6	-	TGTGCCAGCAGCTTGTTTGAGGGCTACACCTTC	CASSLFEGYTF
-	TRBJ1-1	TRBV9	TRBD1	TGTGCCAGCAGCGTTGGACAGGGTTTCACTGAAGCTTTCTTT	CASSVGQGFTEAFF
-	TRBJ2-3	TRBV5-6	-	TGTGCCAGCAGCTTGGGGGGCGGAACTAGCACAGATACGCAGTATTTT	CASSLGGGTSTDTQYF
-	TRBJ2-1	TRBV13	TRBD2	TGTGCCAGCAGACCACTAGCGGGTGAGCAGTTCTTC	CASRPLAGEQFF
once	TRBJ1-5	TRBV7-2	-	TGTGCCAGCAGCTTAGCGCGTCATCAGCCCCAGCATTTT	CASSLARHQPQHF
-	TRBJ2-3	TRBV19	-	TGTGCTACTCGCTCCCCGGGAGATAAGCAGTATTTT	CATRSPGDKQYF
-	TRBJ2-2	TRBV2	TRBD2	TGTGCCAGCCGCCGTCTAGCGGGAGGTGGCACCGGGGAGCTGTTTTTT	CASRRLAGGGTGELFF
-	TRBJ2-3	TRBV28	TRBD2	TGTGCCAGCAGAGTCGCCGGGACTAGCGGATCAGATACGCAGTATTTT	CASRVAGTSGSDTQYF
-	TRBJ2-7	TRBV28	TRBD2	TGTGCCAGCAGTAATCGGGGGGTAATCTACGAGCAGTACTTC	CASSNRGVIYEQYF
-	TRBJ1-5	TRBV27	TRBD1	TGTGCCAGCAGTTTGGGACAGAGGGCCGGGGAGCCCCAGCATTTT	CASSLGQRAGEPQHF
-	TRBJ2-1	TRBV4-3	TRBD2	TGCGCCAGCAGCCAAGAAGAAATGGCTAGCGGGCCGTACAATGAGCAGTTCTTC	CASSQEEMASGPYNEQFF
few	TRBJ2-7	TRBV7-9	TRBD2	TGTGCCAGCAGCCGACGAGCGGGAGAATCCTACGAGCAGTACTTC	CASSRRAGESYEQYF
-	TRBJ2-7	TRBV18	-	TGTGCCAGCTCACCAAATTCTCTCAGCTCCTACGAGCAGTACTTC	CASSPNSLSSYEQYF
few	TRBJ1-3	TRBV6-1	-	TGTGCCAGCAGTGATCGGGGGAAAGGAAACACCATATATTTT	CASSDRGKGNTIYF
-	TRBJ2-7	TRBV7-2	-	TGTGCCAGCAGCTTTTCTTCGGTCTACGAGCAGTACTTC	CASSFSSVYEQYF
few	TRBJ1-2	TRBV27	TRBD1	TGTGCCAGCAGTCTGGGGACAGGGTATGGCTACACCTTC	CASSLGTGYGYTF
once	TRBJ2-4	TRBV6-6	TRBD1	TGTGCCAGCAGAGGACAGGGGGCCCCGGGGGACATTCAGTACTTC	CASRGQGAPGDIQYF
-	TRBJ2-7	TRBV2	TRBD1	TGTGCCAGCAGTGATCGGACAGGGAGCCACGAGCAATACTTC	CASSDRTGSHEQYF
-	TRBJ1-1	TRBV6-6	TRBD1	TGTGCCAGCAGCTCCGACCCAGGGGGCACTGAAGCTTTCTTT	CASSSDPGGTEAFF
-	TRBJ2-1	TRBV7-3	-	TGTGCCAGCAGCTTATCTTCCTACAATGAGCAGTTCTTC	CASSLSSYNEQFF
-	TRBJ2-1	TRBV5-1	TRBD2	TGCGCCAGCAGTAGCGGGAGAGGGGGACCCTACAATGAGCAGTTCTTC	CASSSGRGGPYNEQFF
-	TRBJ1-1	TRBV28	TRBD1	TGTGCCAGCAGTCCCGGGACAGCCAGGACTGAAGCTTTCTTT	CASSPGTARTEAFF
-	TRBJ2-7	TRBV18	TRBD1	TGTGCCAGCTCACCTGGGACAGGGTTCACCTACGAGCAGTACTTC	CASSPGTGFTYEQYF
-	TRBJ1-1	TRBV14	-	TGTGCCAGCAGCCAAGTAGTTCGCACTGAAGCTTTCTTT	CASSQVVRTEAFF
few	TRBJ2-7	TRBV13	TRBD1	TGTGCCAGCAGCTCAGTCGACAGGGGGCGTGGGTCCGAGCAGTACTTC	CASSSVDRGRGSEQYF
once	TRBJ2-5	TRBV4-3	-	TGCGCCAGCAGCCAAGATGAACCTAGCCTAGGCGAGACCCAGTACTTC	CASSQDEPSLGETQYF
-	TRBJ1-5	TRBV9	-	TGTGCCAGCAGCGTAGGTTCGGGATATAGCAATCAGCCCCAGCATTTT	CASSVGSGYSNQPQHF